This record concerns one T cell receptor beta chain sequence. Its antigen remains unidentified. V gave up 1 base and J gave up 4 bases, with 13 bases separating them. The CDR3 extends over 15 amino acids. Germline CDR1 and CDR2: SGHVS and FQNEAQ. Sequencing used immunoSEQ multiplex PCR; TCRdb keeps in-frame clones, though not all of them. The table shows approximately 79,000 clones, with around 90% occurring only once. This entry comes from a study of OX40 agonist ivuxolimab in advanced cancers. Study context: Melanoma, hepatocellular carcinoma, head and neck or renal cell cancer occurred in dose-escalation patients. General observations from the study: There was clonal expansion of CD4+ and CD8+ blood T cells by week 6 at 0.1 to 3.0 mg/kg.

The sample consisted of CD4+ or CD8+ T cells sorted from blood, taken in a trial of the OX40 agonist ivuxolimab. This TCR was sampled from an adult with an advanced solid tumor such as melanoma, head and neck, liver or kidney cancer. The chain employs TRBV7-8 and TRBJ1-2, with D possibly matching TRBD1 (6 bases). This CDR3 is CASSLGNTGLYGYTF. CDR3 coding DNA: TGTGCCAGCAGCTTAGGCAACACAGGGCTCTATGGCTACACCTTC.